This entry describes one T cell receptor beta chain. The source of the sample is a study of control samples from healthy donors and cancer patients. This CDR3 has 14 residues. Per the germline V gene, CDR1 is MRHNA and CDR2 is SNTAGT. The ends were cut back, 9 bases at V and 0 bases at J, with 14 bases in the middle. TCRdb keeps only in-frame clones here, not all; method: immunoSEQ multiplex PCR. The data contain around 100,000 clones, almost 90% of them seen just once; the ten biggest clones take up approximately 14%. The receptor comes from a man aged 30 to 39 in good health. Sequences were obtained from blood. The chain couples TRBV6-4 to TRBJ1-2, with D possibly TRBD1 on 5 matching bases. The CDR3 nucleotides read TGTGCCAGGGACCCACAGGAAACTAACTATGGCTACACCTTC. It encodes CARDPQETNYGYTF.